Below are 13 T cell receptor beta chains sequenced from a single sample in a study of identifying expanded T cells in peripheral blood. Only in-frame clones appear in the TCRdb table, and some are missing; sequencing was by immunoSEQ multiplex PCR. Of 100,000 or so clones in the sample, approximately 90% were seen once. Material: blood. The receptors originated from a person aged 18-70 years in good health.

The chain employs TRBV10-1 and TRBJ2-7, with 10 nucleotides matching TRBD1. The ends lost 3 bases at V and 2 bases at J; junction bases unmatched: 4. The length of the CDR3 is 15 residues. From germline, CDR1 is WNHNN and CDR2 SYGVQD (reference sequence). CDR3: CASSDPGTGAYEQYF. CDR3 nucleotide sequence: TGCGCCAGCAGTGATCCCGGGACAGGGGCCTACGAGCAGTACTTC.

The chain recombines TRBV7-9 with TRBJ2-2; D is unresolved. Trimming took 5 bases from V and 6 from J, leaving 10 bases between them. This CDR3 has 13 residues. Germline CDR1 is SEHNR and CDR2 is FQNEAQ (reference sequence). The CDR3 loop reads CASSGTGAGELFF. The DNA of the CDR3 is TGTGCCAGCAGCGGTACGGGTGCCGGGGAGCTGTTTTTT.

V is TRBV6-6 and J is TRBJ1-2, with a weak D call TRBD1 (6 bases). CDR3 length: 13 residues. Trimming shortened V by 6 bases and J by 3 bases, and 11 bases separated the two germline ends. CDR1 and CDR2 from the germline V gene are MNHNY and SVGAGI (reference sequence). CDR3 residues: CASRGEGDYGYTF. As DNA, the CDR3 is TGTGCCAGCAGAGGGGAGGGGGACTATGGCTACACCTTC.

The V and J genes are TRBV4-3 and TRBJ2-6, with a tentative D call TRBD1 (5 bases). Trimming removed 2 bases from V and 0 bases from J, with 14 bases in between. Germline-derived CDR1 and CDR2 are LGHNA and YSLEER. CDR3 length: 18 residues. As DNA, the CDR3 is TGCGCCAGCAGCCAAAGTCGGACATCTCACTCTGGGGCCAACGTCCTGACTTTC. Encoded protein: CASSQSRTSHSGANVLTF.

The chain has TRBV6-5 and TRBJ1-1; D is unresolved. CDR3 size: 13 residues. V was cut by 2 bases and J by 6 bases, with 10 bases left in between. Germline assignment: CDR1 MNHEY and CDR2 SVGAGI. Here the CDR3 reads CASSYASPSEAFF. DNA of the CDR3: TGTGCCAGCAGTTACGCCAGCCCATCTGAAGCTTTCTTT.

This chain links TRBV6-6 with TRBJ2-2; TRBD2 matches 9 bases. CDR3 length equals 13 residues. V dropped 6 bases and J dropped 6; count of bases not matched to a gene: 2. The germline V gene encodes CDR1 MNHNY and CDR2 SVGAGI (reference sequence). CDR3 sequence: CASRRTSAGELFF. The DNA for the CDR3 is TGTGCCAGCAGGCGGACTAGCGCCGGGGAGCTGTTTTTT.

V usage is TRBV25-1 and J usage is TRBJ2-1; D is possibly TRBD2 (6 bases). The CDR3 spans 14 residues. Germline V CDR1 and CDR2: MGHDK, SYGVNS. Trimming removed 4 bases from V and 5 bases from J, with 12 bases in between. This chain's CDR3 is CASSGGDGNNEQFF. The DNA for the CDR3 is TGTGCCAGCAGTGGGGGGGACGGAAACAATGAGCAGTTCTTC.

A few counts support this clone. The chain carries TRBV2 and TRBJ1-6; 8 bases fit TRBD1. The CDR3 totals 15 residues. Losses at the gene ends were 4 bases for V and 7 bases for J; bases not matched to a gene: 6. Germline-derived CDR1 and CDR2 are SNHLY and FYNNEI. The CDR3 reads CASSGITGGNSPLHF. The CDR3 bases are TGTGCCAGCAGTGGGATTACAGGGGGAAATTCACCCCTCCACTTT.

The V call is TRBV7-9, the J call TRBJ2-7; D may match TRBD1 or TRBD2 (5 bases each). The V gene's germline CDR1 is SEHNR and CDR2 FQNEAQ (reference sequence). The CDR3 covers 15 residues. V gave up 5 bases and J gave up 6 bases, with 20 bases separating them. The DNA for the CDR3 is TGTGCCAGCAGCCTTCGACCGGGGACCTTCGGCGAGCAGTACTTC. This encodes CASSLRPGTFGEQYF.

A single count supports this clone. V is TRBV6-7 and J is TRBJ2-3; tentatively, D is TRBD2 (5 bases). TRBV6-7 is labeled an ORF, and its function is uncertain. The CDR3 is 16 residues long. With 0 bases removed from V and 2 bases from J, the gap between germline ends came to 12 bases. CDR3 in DNA: TGTGCCAGCAGTTACTCAGCGGTATCACCCACAGATACGCAGTATTTT. Translation gives CASSYSAVSPTDTQYF.

This chain connects TRBV10-3 to TRBJ1-3; D not certain. The CDR3 is 13 amino acids. The V end lost 10 bases, the J end lost 0 bases, and 10 bases lay between the germline ends. The germline V gene encodes CDR1 ENHRY and CDR2 SYGVKD. The CDR3 DNA sequence: TGTGCCACGGCGAGGGACTCTGGAAACACCATATATTTT. Translated: CATARDSGNTIYF.

V usage is TRBV19 and J usage is TRBJ2-1; D not certain. Germline V gene sequence: CDR1 LNHDA, CDR2 SQIVND (reference sequence). The V gene lost 2 bases and the J gene lost 4 bases, with 18 bases spanning the gap. CDR3 size: 17 residues. The CDR3 DNA is TGTGCCAGTAGTATAAGTGGCGCAGATTTTTTGTACAATGAGCAGTTCTTC. Translating gives CASSISGADFLYNEQFF. Drawing the rest from reference TRBV19 and TRBJ2-1, the complete variable domain is DGGITQSPKYLFRKEGQNVTLSCEQNLNHDAMYWYRQDPGQGLRLIYYSQIVNDFQKGDIAEGYSVSREKKESFPLTVTSAQKNPTAFYLCASSISGADFLYNEQFFGPGTRLTVL.

The chain carries TRBV7-9 and TRBJ1-3; D remains unclear. The CDR3 sequence is 14 residues long. Trimming removed 4 bases from V and 4 bases from J, with 11 bases in between. CDR1 is SEHNR and CDR2 is FQNEAQ in the germline V gene (reference sequence). The CDR3 sequence: CASSYSERGNTIYF. CDR3 sequence (DNA): TGTGCCAGCAGCTATAGCGAGCGCGGAAACACCATATATTTT.